This T cell receptor (beta chain) stems from a study of blood T cell repertoires in COVID-19. The CDR3 consists of 12 residues. V shed 5 bases and J shed 6 bases, with 11 bases lying between them. Germline V gives CDR1 SGHTA, CDR2 FQGNSA. The data were produced by immunoSEQ multiplex PCR, yet TCRdb's version contains in-frame clones alone and is incomplete. The top ten clones hold less than 15% of a sample with some 300,000 clones, around nine tenths of them seen once. The sample consisted of peripheral blood. J is TRBJ2-7 and V is TRBV7-2; D is perhaps TRBD1 (5 bases). The sequence derives from a woman aged 70-85 years with COVID-19, enrolled during active disease. CDR3 sequence (DNA): TGTGCCAGCAGCCCGCAGGGCAGCGAGCAGTACTTC. Protein: CASSPQGSEQYF.